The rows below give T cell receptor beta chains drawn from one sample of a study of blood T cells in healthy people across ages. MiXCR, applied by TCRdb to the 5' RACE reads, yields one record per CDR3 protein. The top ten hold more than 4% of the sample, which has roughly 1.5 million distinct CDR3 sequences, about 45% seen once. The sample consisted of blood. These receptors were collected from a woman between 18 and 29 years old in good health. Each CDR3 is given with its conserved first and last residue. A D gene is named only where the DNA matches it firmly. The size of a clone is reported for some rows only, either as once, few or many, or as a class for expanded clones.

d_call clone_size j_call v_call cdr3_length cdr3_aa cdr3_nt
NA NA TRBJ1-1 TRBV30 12 CAWSVWLGGAFF TGTGCCTGGAGTGTATGGCTTGGGGGAGCTTTCTTT
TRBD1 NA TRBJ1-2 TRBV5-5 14 CASSHRTGSYGYTF TGTGCCAGCAGCCACCGGACAGGATCCTATGGCTACACCTTC
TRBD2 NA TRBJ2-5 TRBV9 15 CASSVTSGRTNEQYF TGTGCCAGCAGCGTTACTAGCGGGAGGACAAATGAGCAGTACTTC
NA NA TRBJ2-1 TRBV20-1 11 CSARSQETQFF TGCAGTGCTCGGAGTCAAGAGACCCAGTTCTTC
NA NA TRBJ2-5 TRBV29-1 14 CSVEALGALNEQYF TGCAGCGTTGAAGCGCTAGGGGCGCTCAATGAGCAGTACTTC
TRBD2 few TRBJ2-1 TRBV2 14 CAKTWLAGVDEQFF TGTGCCAAAACGTGGCTAGCGGGAGTTGATGAGCAGTTCTTC
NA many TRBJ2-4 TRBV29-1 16 CSVEDPNSLAKNIQYF TGCAGCGTTGAAGATCCCAACAGCCTAGCCAAAAACATTCAGTACTTC
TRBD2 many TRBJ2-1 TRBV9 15 CASSAGLAGANEQFF TGTGCCAGCAGCGCGGGACTAGCGGGAGCCAATGAGCAGTTCTTC
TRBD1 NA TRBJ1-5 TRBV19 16 CASREGDRELNQPQHF TGTGCCAGTCGCGAGGGGGACAGGGAGCTCAATCAGCCCCAGCATTTT
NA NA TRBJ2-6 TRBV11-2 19 CASSGLLSTQDSGANVLTF TGTGCCAGCAGCGGGTTACTATCTACGCAAGATTCTGGGGCCAACGTCCTGACTTTC
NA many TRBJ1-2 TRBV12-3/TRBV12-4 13 CASNSRANYGYTF TGTGCCAGCAACAGCCGAGCTAACTATGGCTACACCTTC
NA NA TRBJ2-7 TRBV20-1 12 CSLSGTSYEQYF TGCAGTCTAAGCGGAACCTCCTACGAGCAGTACTTC
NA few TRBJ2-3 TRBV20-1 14 CSARREWGADTQYF TGCAGTGCTAGAAGAGAGTGGGGAGCAGATACGCAGTATTTT
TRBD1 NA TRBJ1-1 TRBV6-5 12 CAVQGVFSEAFF TGTGCCGTACAGGGGGTCTTCTCTGAAGCTTTCTTT
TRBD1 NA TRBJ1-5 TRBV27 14 CASSRGQVNQPQHF TGTGCCAGCTCGAGGGGGCAGGTCAATCAGCCCCAGCATTTT
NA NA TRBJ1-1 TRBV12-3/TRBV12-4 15 CASSTGQFLNTEAFF TGTGCCAGCAGTACCGGACAGTTTCTGAACACTGAAGCTTTCTTT
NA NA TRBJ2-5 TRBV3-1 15 CASSHKPLAPRTQYF TGTGCCAGCAGCCATAAACCTCTAGCACCGAGGACCCAGTACTTC
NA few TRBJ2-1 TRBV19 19 CASSARDKHPRSSYNEQFF TGTGCCAGTAGTGCCCGGGACAAGCACCCCCGGAGCTCCTACAATGAGCAGTTCTTC
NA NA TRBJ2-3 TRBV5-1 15 CASSLARTKGDTQYF TGCGCCAGCAGCTTGGCCCGGACAAAGGGAGATACGCAGTATTTT
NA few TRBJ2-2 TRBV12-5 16 CASGLVGRPNTGELFF TGTGCTAGTGGTTTGGTAGGACGGCCGAACACCGGGGAGCTGTTTTTT
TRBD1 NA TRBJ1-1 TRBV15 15 CATSRQTGMNTEAFF TGTGCCACCAGCAGACAGACAGGGATGAACACTGAAGCTTTCTTT